This TCR beta chain was recorded in a study of PD-1 blockade in classical Hodgkin lymphoma. All trial patients relapsed after autologous stem cell transplantation. Worth noting for this clone: Its target is not known.

Findings and caveats of the study: Newly diagnosed patients had diversity similar to the baseline diversity of complete responders. Unlike CD8+ TCR diversity, which did not rise significantly by C4D1, CD4+ TCR diversity did. Anyone who began nivolumab under 1 year after ASCT was excluded.

Sequencing used immunoSEQ multiplex PCR; TCRdb keeps in-frame clones, though not all of them. This table has approximately 160,000 clones, around 84% appearing once. Trimming shortened V by 0 bases and J by 2 bases, and 14 bases separated the two germline ends. This CDR3 comprises 16 residues. Germline-derived CDR1 and CDR2 are GTSNPN and SVGIG (reference sequence). The chain couples TRBV30 to TRBJ2-1; a possible D gene is TRBD1 (5 bases). This clonotype was sampled from a human donor with classical Hodgkin lymphoma. Source: peripheral blood mononuclear cells (PBMCs), taken before the second cycle of nivolumab. CDR3 sequence (DNA): TGTGCCTGGAGTGTAGTAGGGGCCCGGGCCTACAATGAGCAGTTCTTC. This sequence encodes CAWSVVGARAYNEQFF.